There are a few counts of the clone carrying this TCR beta chain. Using immunoSEQ multiplex PCR, the repertoire was profiled, and TCRdb retains in-frame clones only, with some absent. The data show about 180,000 clones, about 81% seen once. This entry comes from a study of blood T cell repertoires in COVID-19. The sequenced sample consisted of peripheral blood. The clonotype comes from a woman over 75 with COVID-19, enrolled during active disease.

The CDR3 sequence: CASTPGTAFGYTF. DNA for the CDR3: TGTGCCAGCACCCCCGGGACAGCCTTTGGCTACACCTTC. This chain joins TRBV7-9 and TRBJ1-2; 7 bases agree with TRBD1. Germline loops: CDR1 SEHNR, CDR2 FQNEAQ (reference sequence). The CDR3 runs to 13 residues. Trimming cost V 7 bases and J 7 bases; bases outside gene matches: 9.